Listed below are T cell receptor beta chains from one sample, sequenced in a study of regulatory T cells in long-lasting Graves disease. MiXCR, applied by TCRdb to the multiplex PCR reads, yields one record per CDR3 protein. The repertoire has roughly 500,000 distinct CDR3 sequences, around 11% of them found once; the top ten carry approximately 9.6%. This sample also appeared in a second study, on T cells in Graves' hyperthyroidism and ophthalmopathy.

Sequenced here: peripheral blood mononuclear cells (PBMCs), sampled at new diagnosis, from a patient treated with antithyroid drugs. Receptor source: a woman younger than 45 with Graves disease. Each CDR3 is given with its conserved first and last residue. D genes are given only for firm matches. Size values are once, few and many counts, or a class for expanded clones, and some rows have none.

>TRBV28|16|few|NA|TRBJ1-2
CASSSAVRTIAGGYTF
TGTGCCAGCAGTTCTGCGGTCAGGACGATCGCGGGTGGCTACACCTTC
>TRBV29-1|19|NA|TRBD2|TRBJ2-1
CSAVGGGTSGSSSYNEQFF
TGCAGCGCCGTAGGGGGGGGGACTAGCGGGAGTTCCTCCTACAATGAGCAGTTCTTC
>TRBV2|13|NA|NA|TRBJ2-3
CASHDTGSLTQYF
TGTGCCAGCCACGATACCGGGTCCCTTACGCAGTATTTT
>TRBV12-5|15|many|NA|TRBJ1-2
CASGPGGRPNYGYTF
TGTGCTAGTGGTCCGGGTGGACGGCCCAACTATGGCTACACCTTC
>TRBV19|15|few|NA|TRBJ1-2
CASSNNGGRNYGYTF
TGTGCCAGTAGTAATAACGGGGGGCGGAACTATGGCTACACCTTC
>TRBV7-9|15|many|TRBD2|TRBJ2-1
CASLSSGRSYNEQFF
TGTGCCAGCCTCAGCAGCGGGAGATCTTACAATGAGCAGTTCTTC
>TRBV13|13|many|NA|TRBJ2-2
CASSKGYTGELFF
TGTGCCAGCAGCAAGGGGTACACCGGGGAGCTGTTTTTT
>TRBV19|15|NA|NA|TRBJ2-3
CASTQAGTSTDTQYF
TGTGCCAGTACTCAGGCCGGGACTAGCACAGATACGCAGTATTTT
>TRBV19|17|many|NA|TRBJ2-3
CASSRRDSPISTDTQYF
TGTGCCAGTAGTCGCAGGGACTCTCCGATTAGCACAGATACGCAGTATTTT
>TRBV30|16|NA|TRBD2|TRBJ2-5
CAWSRLLAGGEETQYF
TGTGCCTGGAGTAGATTGCTAGCGGGAGGGGAAGAGACCCAGTACTTC
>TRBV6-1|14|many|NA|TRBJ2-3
CASSDLHGTDTQYF
TGTGCCAGCAGTGATTTACACGGCACAGATACGCAGTATTTT
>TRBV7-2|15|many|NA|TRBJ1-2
CASSLSHTPTYGYTF
TGTGCCAGCAGCCTTAGCCATACACCTACCTATGGCTACACCTTC
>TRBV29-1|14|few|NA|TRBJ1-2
CSVEGEYRVGGYTF
TGCAGCGTTGAAGGGGAATACAGGGTAGGCGGCTACACCTTC
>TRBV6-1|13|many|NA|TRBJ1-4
CASSRGAPEKLFF
TGTGCCAGCAGTAGAGGGGCGCCTGAAAAACTGTTTTTT
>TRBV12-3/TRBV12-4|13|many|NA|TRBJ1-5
CASCIRRDQPQHF
TGTGCCAGCTGTATCAGGAGGGATCAGCCCCAGCATTTT
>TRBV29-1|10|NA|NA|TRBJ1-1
CSVEVGEAFF
TGCAGCGTTGAGGTGGGTGAAGCTTTCTTT
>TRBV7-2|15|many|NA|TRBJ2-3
CASSFKGGYTDTQYF
TGTGCCAGCAGCTTCAAAGGCGGTTACACAGATACGCAGTATTTT
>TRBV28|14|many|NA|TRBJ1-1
CASSLIGVNTEAFF
TGTGCCAGCAGCTTAATCGGCGTGAACACTGAAGCTTTCTTT
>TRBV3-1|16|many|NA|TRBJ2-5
CASSHRGPLSWETQYF
TGTGCCAGCAGCCATCGGGGACCGCTATCGTGGGAGACCCAGTACTTC
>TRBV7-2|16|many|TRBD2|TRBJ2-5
CASRSPGLAGAETQYF
TGTGCCAGCCGGAGCCCGGGACTAGCGGGAGCGGAGACCCAGTACTTC
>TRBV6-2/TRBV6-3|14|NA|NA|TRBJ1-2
CASSGSPAAYGYTF
TGTGCCAGCAGCGGTTCCCCAGCAGCCTATGGCTACACCTTC
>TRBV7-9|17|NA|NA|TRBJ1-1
CASSLPPGSQANTEAFF
TGTGCCAGCAGCTTACCCCCTGGAAGTCAGGCGAACACTGAAGCTTTCTTT
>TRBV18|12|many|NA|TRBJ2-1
CASSLTTDEQFF
TGTGCCAGCTCACTCACGACCGATGAGCAGTTCTTC